This TCR beta chain was sequenced for a study of CD8 T cells in ankylosing spondylitis. TCRdb passed the 5' RACE reads through MiXCR, listing each CDR3 protein once. The sample lists about 140,000 distinct CDR3 sequences; under 35% were seen once. This clonotype was counted ten times or more. The antigen is unknown. Mismatch with germline at one junction end may stem from a read error. General observations from the study: There was a TCR beta motif, made of 7 to 9 highly homologous variants, that appeared characteristic of ankylosing spondylitis blood. Reports of some motif variants in reactive arthritis synovial fluid and blood predate this one. In ankylosing spondylitis patients, matched synovial fluid reportedly showed significant enrichment of disease-linked clones.

Specimen: synovial fluid, either unsorted or a sorted T cell fraction (not recorded which). The TCR was taken from a male donor with ankylosing spondylitis.

Here the CDR3 DNA reads TGTGCCAGCAGCCTAACCACAGATACGCAGTATTTT. Translating it yields CASSLTTDTQYF. The chain employs TRBV5-1 and TRBJ2-3; no clear D. Germline CDR1 is SGHRS and CDR2 is YFSETQ. This CDR3 has 12 amino acids.